Below, 7 T cell receptor beta chains from the same sample are listed, as sequenced in a study of tumor T cells in aggressive B-cell lymphoma. Libraries were prepared by immunoSEQ multiplex PCR; TCRdb keeps only in-frame clonotypes and omits some of them. The repertoire holds roughly 8,100 clones, with approximately 83% as singletons. Sequencing was carried out using tumor tissue. The source of these receptors is an adult with diffuse large B cell lymphoma.

The CDR3 sequence: CASSPLDRGFHNEQFF. The CDR3 DNA sequence: TGTGCCAGCTCACCACTCGACAGGGGGTTTCACAATGAGCAGTTCTTC. The chain links TRBV18 to TRBJ2-1, with 9 bases lining up with TRBD1. This CDR3 is 16 amino acids long. In germline, CDR1 is KGHSH, CDR2 LQKENI. Losses at the gene ends were 1 base for V and 5 bases for J; bases not matched to a gene: 6. The whole variable domain, filled in from reference TRBV18 and TRBJ2-1, reads NAGVMQNPRHLVRRRGQEARLRCSPMKGHSHVYWYRQLPEEGLKFMVYLQKENIIDESGMPKERFSAEFPKEGPSILRIQQVVRGDSAAYFCASSPLDRGFHNEQFFGPGTRLTVL.

This clone was picked up one time. The genes are TRBV13 and TRBJ2-1, with TRBD2 matching over 12 bases. In germline, CDR1 is PRHDT, CDR2 FYEKMQ (reference sequence). The CDR3 runs 19 residues. V shed 6 bases, J shed 3 bases, and the junction held 15 bases outside the gene matches. CDR3 loop: CASRPVLAGGPVVYNEQFF. In nucleotides, the CDR3 is TGTGCCAGCAGACCTGTCCTAGCGGGAGGGCCAGTGGTCTACAATGAGCAGTTCTTC.

Comments on this clone: Germline and junction disagree at one end, which may indicate a read error. The V and J genes are TRBV14 and TRBJ2-5; D perhaps matches TRBD1 (5 bases). Germline V gene sequence: CDR1 SGHDN, CDR2 FVKESK. This CDR3 has 14 amino acids. CDR3 in amino acids: CASGQGAGWETQYF. The DNA for the CDR3 is TGTGCCAGCGGCCAGGGCGCCGGCTGGGAGACCCAGTACTTC.

The rearrangement uses TRBV19 and TRBJ2-3; 10 nucleotides line up with TRBD2. Germline V gene sequence: CDR1 LNHDA, CDR2 SQIVND (reference sequence). J lost 4 bases, V lost 8 bases, and 12 bases had no gene match. This CDR3 comprises 16 residues. CDR3 nucleotide sequence: TGTGCCAGTTCTCCGGGACTAGCGACATGGTCAGATACGCAGTATTTT. Protein product: CASSPGLATWSDTQYF.

This rearrangement joins TRBV11-3 to TRBJ2-1, with D unclear. From germline, CDR1 is SGHNT and CDR2 YENEEA. The length of the CDR3 is 16 residues. Trimming took 7 bases from V and 0 from J, leaving 16 bases between them. This chain's CDR3 is CASNNPVRSSYNEQFF. The CDR3 region has the DNA TGTGCCAGCAACAATCCCGTGAGGAGCTCCTACAATGAGCAGTTCTTC.

V gene TRBV5-8 combines with J gene TRBJ2-3, with 9 bases matching TRBD1. The junction had 5 bases not matched to a gene; V was cut back by 5 bases and J by 1 base. Looked up from germline, CDR1 is SGHTS and CDR2 is YDEGEE. The CDR3 loop spans 15 amino acids. The CDR3 bases are TGTGCCAGCAGAGGGACAGGGTGGGGCACAGATACGCAGTATTTT. Its protein product is CASRGTGWGTDTQYF.

This clone was seen a few times. V and J are TRBV7-9 and TRBJ2-3, with TRBD1 as a possible D gene (6 bases). With 5 bases removed from V and 2 bases from J, the gap between germline ends came to 14 bases. Germline lookup yields CDR1 SEHNR and CDR2 FQNEAQ (reference sequence). This CDR3 spans 15 amino acids. CDR3 bases: TGTGCCAGCAGCCCAACGACAGGACTCACAGATACGCAGTATTTT. Translated, it gives CASSPTTGLTDTQYF. Combining the CDR3 with reference TRBV7-9 and TRBJ2-3 gives the whole variable domain DTGVSQNPRHKITKRGQNVTFRCDPISEHNRLYWYRQTLGQGPEFLTYFQNEAQLEKSRLLSDRFSAERPKGSFSTLEIQRTEQGDSAMYLCASSPTTGLTDTQYFGPGTRLTVL.